One sample yielded the 21 T cell receptor beta chains listed below, sequenced in a study of T cell responses to AZD1222 COVID-19 vaccine. TCRdb keeps only in-frame clones here, not all; method: immunoSEQ multiplex PCR. The sample has tens of thousands of clones, 65% to 80% seen once. The starting material was peripheral blood, obtained on day 0 of AZD1222 vaccination. These receptors were obtained from an adult in good health.

CDR3 sequence reads: CASKRAGLDIQYF. CDR3 in DNA: TGTGCCAGCAAGAGGGCGGGACTAGACATTCAGTACTTC. The chain couples TRBV27 to TRBJ2-4, with 8 positions matching TRBD2. Germline lookup yields CDR1 MNHEY and CDR2 SMNVEV (reference sequence). Trimming removed 7 bases from V and 8 bases from J; junction bases left unmatched: 7. The CDR3 is 13 residues long.

The J gene is TRBJ1-1, the V gene TRBV12-3 or TRBV12-4, with unresolved D. The CDR3 runs to 13 residues. V was pared by 4 bases and J by 1 base, with 7 bases between. The chain's CDR3 is CASSSQENTEAFF. The DNA for the CDR3 is TGTGCCAGCAGTTCCCAGGAGAACACTGAAGCTTTCTTT.

The chain is built from TRBV28 and TRBJ1-5; D is uncertain. Trimming stripped 2 bases from V and 9 bases from J, with 11 bases between. CDR3 length: 13 residues. CDR1 and CDR2 (germline): MDHEN, SYDVKM. CDR3 in DNA: TGTGCCAGCAGTTTAGGTGACTCCCGGCCCCAGCATTTT. Translated: CASSLGDSRPQHF.

The chain is built from TRBV5-6 and TRBJ2-2; no clear D. The CDR3 is 14 residues long. Per germline, CDR1 SGHDT and CDR2 YYEEEE. V gave up 2 bases and J gave up 2 bases, with 7 bases separating them. The CDR3 reads CASSFSPNTGELFF. The CDR3 region has the DNA TGTGCCAGCAGCTTTAGCCCAAACACCGGGGAGCTGTTTTTT.

The V gene is TRBV7-9, the J gene TRBJ1-1, with TRBD1 as a possible D gene (6 bases). The length of the CDR3 is 14 residues. Germline CDR1 reads SEHNR; CDR2 reads FQNEAQ (reference sequence). Trimming shortened V by 3 bases and J by 1 base, and 9 bases separated the two germline ends. The CDR3 here is CASSFLGQNTEAFF. CDR3 nucleotides: TGTGCCAGCAGCTTCCTGGGACAGAACACTGAAGCTTTCTTT.

V and J are TRBV18 and TRBJ1-1; D gene ambiguous. Trimming stripped 1 base from V and 5 bases from J, with 14 bases between. The CDR3 consists of 15 residues. Germline V lookup: CDR1 KGHSH, CDR2 LQKENI. CDR3 coding DNA: TGTGCCAGCTCACCACTGCAGCGGCTGGGGACTGAAGCTTTCTTT. Amino acids: CASSPLQRLGTEAFF. The full variable domain, completed using reference TRBV18 and TRBJ1-1, is NAGVMQNPRHLVRRRGQEARLRCSPMKGHSHVYWYRQLPEEGLKFMVYLQKENIIDESGMPKERFSAEFPKEGPSILRIQQVVRGDSAAYFCASSPLQRLGTEAFFGQGTRLTVV.

V is TRBV24-1 and J is TRBJ2-2; 9 bases line up with TRBD1. Germline CDR1 reads KGHDR; CDR2 reads SFDVKD. This CDR3 is 16 amino acids long. J was trimmed by 3 bases and V by 9 bases; bases with no gene match: 10. The CDR3 coding sequence is TGTGCCACCGGACCAACACAGGGGGCTGACACCGGGGAGCTGTTTTTT. It yields the protein CATGPTQGADTGELFF.

The chain joins TRBV28 to TRBJ2-7; 11 bases map to TRBD1. This CDR3 has 13 residues. With 10 bases clipped from V and 7 bases from J, the junction kept 9 bases outside the gene matches. Germline assignment: CDR1 MDHEN and CDR2 SYDVKM. The CDR3 reads CATTGQGAGEQYF. In DNA form, the CDR3 reads TGTGCCACCACTGGACAGGGGGCAGGGGAGCAGTACTTC.

The V gene is TRBV2, the J gene TRBJ2-7; no clear D. CDR1 SNHLY and CDR2 FYNNEI come from the germline V gene. The V end was cut by 5 bases, the J end by 6 bases, with 5 bases between. The CDR3 contains 10 residues. In nucleotides, the CDR3 is TGTGCCAGCAGTTCTAGCGAGCAGTACTTC. Translation gives CASSSSEQYF. The complete variable domain, with remaining parts taken from reference TRBV2 and TRBJ2-7, reads EPEVTQTPSHQVTQMGQEVILRCVPISNHLYFYWYRQILGQKVEFLVSFYNNEISEKSEIFDDQFSVERPDGSNFTLKIRSTKLEDSAMYFCASSSSEQYFGPGTRLTVT.

This clone was detected only once. The chain joins TRBV27 to TRBJ2-5; TRBD1 or TRBD2 may be the D gene (5 bases each). CDR1 MNHEY and CDR2 SMNVEV come from the germline V gene (reference sequence). The CDR3 is made up of 14 amino acids. Trimming pared 4 bases from V and 4 bases from J, leaving 13 bases between. DNA for the CDR3: TGTGCCAGCAGTTCCGGGACCTGGGGAGAGACCCAGTACTTC. It yields the protein CASSSGTWGETQYF.

This chain joins TRBV5-4 and TRBJ1-2; D is perhaps TRBD1 (5 bases). Trimming shortened V by 5 bases and J by 0 bases, and 14 bases separated the two germline ends. The CDR3 extends over 15 amino acids. The germline CDR1 and CDR2 sequences are SGHNT and YYREEE (reference sequence). CDR3 nucleotides: TGTGCCAGCAGAACCGGGACCGACACTAACTATGGCTACACCTTC. Amino acids: CASRTGTDTNYGYTF.

The CDR3 sequence is CASSYGGGPSDTQYF. The CDR3 nucleotides are TGTGCCAGCAGTTACGGCGGGGGGCCATCAGATACGCAGTATTTT. The V gene is TRBV6-5, the J gene TRBJ2-3; TRBD2 matches 8 bases. CDR3 length: 15 residues. The germline gives CDR1 MNHEY, CDR2 SVGAGI. Unmatched junction bases numbered 5, after V lost 2 bases and J lost 4 bases.

This clone qualifies as medium-sized. Written as DNA, the CDR3 is TGTGCCAGCAGTTCCAGGGCGATCGCTTATAGCAATCAGCCCCAGCATTTT. Encoded protein: CASSSRAIAYSNQPQHF. The chain employs TRBV28 and TRBJ1-5, with D tentatively TRBD1 (5 bases). CDR1 is MDHEN, CDR2 SYDVKM, per germline. Trimming shortened V by 4 bases and J by 0 bases, and 16 bases separated the two germline ends. The length of the CDR3 is 17 residues.

The chain couples TRBV5-1 to TRBJ1-5; TRBD1 is a possible D gene (5 bases). The germline V gene has CDR1 SGHRS and CDR2 YFSETQ. The CDR3 is 14 amino acids. V dropped 4 bases and J dropped 3 bases, with 11 bases sitting between them. CDR3 in amino acids: CASSPDSLNQPQHF. CDR3 in DNA: TGCGCCAGCAGCCCTGACAGTCTCAATCAGCCCCAGCATTTT.

The gene calls are TRBV7-8 and TRBJ1-3; 8 bases are shared with TRBD1. The CDR3 length is 12 residues. V lost 5 bases, J lost 11 bases, and 5 bases stayed unmatched. Germline V lookup: CDR1 SGHVS, CDR2 FQNEAQ. The chain's CDR3 is CASSRQGSAIYF. As DNA, the CDR3 is TGTGCCAGCAGCCGACAGGGGTCGGCCATATATTTT.

The chain joins TRBV5-1 to TRBJ2-5, with D possibly TRBD1 on 6 matching bases. Germline CDR1 SGHRS, CDR2 YFSETQ. With 4 bases removed from V and 5 bases from J, the gap between germline ends came to 21 bases. The CDR3 runs 16 residues. The CDR3 DNA reads as TGCGCCAGCAGCCAAGAGACAGGCGGGTTAGGGGAGACCCAGTACTTC. Its translation: CASSQETGGLGETQYF.

The J gene is TRBJ2-1, the V gene TRBV19; the match to TRBD2 covers 7 bases. The J segment lost 7 bases and the V segment lost 5 bases, leaving 8 bases of the junction unmatched. The germline gives CDR1 LNHDA, CDR2 SQIVND (reference sequence). CDR3 length: 14 residues. CDR3 sequence: CASSAGLGANEQFF. In DNA, the CDR3 is TGTGCCAGTAGTGCCGGACTAGGAGCAAATGAGCAGTTCTTC.

The rearrangement uses TRBV28 and TRBJ2-3; weak D call: TRBD2 (5 bases). From germline, CDR1 is MDHEN and CDR2 SYDVKM. The CDR3 extends over 14 amino acids. V was pared by 4 bases and J by 3 bases, with 11 bases between. The DNA of the CDR3 is TGTGCCAGCAGTTCTCCGGGCGGGACAGATACGCAGTATTTT. Amino acids: CASSSPGGTDTQYF.

V and J are TRBV11-2 and TRBJ1-6, with TRBD1 matching over 7 bases. CDR1 and CDR2 from the germline V gene are SGHAT and FQNNGV. This CDR3 is built from 15 residues. V gave up 5 bases and J gave up 10 bases; unmatched junction bases: 11. DNA for the CDR3: TGTGCCAGCAGCACACCAACAGGGGTTGGATCACCCCTCCACTTT. Protein: CASSTPTGVGSPLHF.

The CDR3 DNA follows: TGCAGCGGGAGGGCCGGGCAAGAGACCCAGTACTTC. Translated: CSGRAGQETQYF. The chain combines TRBV29-1 with TRBJ2-5; possibly TRBD2 for D (6 bases). The V gene lost 7 bases and the J gene lost 2 bases, with 11 bases spanning the gap. The CDR3 loop spans 12 amino acids. Germline V gives CDR1 SQVTM, CDR2 ANQGSEA. Using reference TRBV29-1 and TRBJ2-5 for the parts outside the CDR3, the full variable domain is SAVISQKPSRDICQRGTSLTIQCQVDSQVTMMFWYRQQPGQSLTLIATANQGSEATYESGFVIDKFPISRPNLTFSTLTVSNMSPEDSSIYLCSGRAGQETQYFGPGTRLLVL.

The rearrangement uses TRBV30 and TRBJ2-1; D not resolved. The length of the CDR3 is 15 residues. Looked up from germline, CDR1 is GTSNPN and CDR2 is SVGIG (reference sequence). Trimming removed 5 bases from V and 2 bases from J, with 16 bases in between. The CDR3 loop reads CAWEGTLVPYNEQFF. The CDR3 coding sequence is TGTGCCTGGGAAGGAACTCTAGTCCCCTACAATGAGCAGTTCTTC.